This entry concerns a single T cell receptor (beta chain). What it binds is not known. This CDR3 contains 18 residues. The germline V gene encodes CDR1 MNHEY and CDR2 SVGEGT. The V end was cut by 0 bases, the J end by 0 bases, with 18 bases between. Sequencing was performed with immunoSEQ multiplex PCR; in TCRdb, only in-frame clones are kept and a portion is missing. Of approximately 96,000 clones listed, 85% to 90% were seen once; the top ten hold 5.6%. This entry belongs to a study of T cell responses to AZD1222 COVID-19 vaccine. Whole-study results and caveats: Across the whole spike, CD4 TCRs peaked at regions 160-218 and 743-854. Baseline antibody screening turned up just six seropositive AZD1222 recipients.

The TCR comes from an adult who received the AZD1222 COVID-19 vaccine. The sequences come from peripheral blood, collected 28 days after the second AZD1222 dose. The chain carries TRBV6-2 or TRBV6-3 and TRBJ2-7, with D perhaps matching TRBD2 (5 bases). The CDR3 spells CASSYSYQSRVNSYEQYF. For the CDR3, the DNA is TGTGCCAGCAGTTACTCGTATCAGTCGAGGGTGAACTCCTACGAGCAGTACTTC.